The 15 T cell receptor beta chains below all came from one sample that was sequenced in a study of shared clonotypes between healthy human individuals. The repertoire was sequenced with immunoSEQ multiplex PCR; TCRdb's copy has only in-frame clones and lacks some. The sample contains some 2 million clones, over 85% of which appear only once. Positively selected for CCR7, the CD45RO-negative cells used as naive CD8 cells excluded terminally differentiated effector memory CD45RA+ cells. Material: naive CD8+ T cells sorted from blood. The source is a young man in good health.

CDR3 nucleotide sequence: TGTGCCAGCAGTCTGGGACTAGCGGGGACGGTCACCGGGGAGCTGTTTTTT. Translation gives CASSLGLAGTVTGELFF. The chain combines TRBV27 with TRBJ2-2; 13 bases match TRBD2. V lost 5 bases and J lost 4; bases outside the gene matches: 7. Germline CDR1 MNHEY, CDR2 SMNVEV (reference sequence). This CDR3 is 17 amino acids long.

This clone was recorded once. This chain uses TRBV6-6 with TRBJ2-2, with D possibly being TRBD1 (6 bases). V was cut by 0 bases and J by 5 bases, with 13 bases left in between. The CDR3 is made up of 16 amino acids. CDR1 and CDR2 from the germline V gene are MNHNY and SVGAGI (reference sequence). The CDR3 loop reads CASSYSRQESTGELFF. CDR3 sequence (DNA): TGTGCCAGCAGTTACTCGAGACAGGAGAGTACCGGGGAGCTGTTTTTT.

V and J are TRBV11-2 and TRBJ2-7; no definite D call. The V end was cut by 3 bases, the J end by 2 bases, with 11 bases between. This CDR3 comprises 14 residues. Germline lookup yields CDR1 SGHAT and CDR2 FQNNGV. Here the CDR3 DNA reads TGTGCCAGCAGCTTTACTACCGCTACCTACGAGCAGTACTTC. Protein sequence: CASSFTTATYEQYF.

The J gene is TRBJ2-1, the V gene TRBV6-5; a weak D match, TRBD2 (6 bases). CDR1 and CDR2 (germline): MNHEY, SVGAGI. The CDR3 extends over 16 amino acids. Trimming took 4 bases from V and 2 from J, leaving 15 bases between them. The CDR3 bases are TGTGCCAGCAGTTTACTAGCTCAAGTACCCTACAATGAGCAGTTCTTC. It specifies CASSLLAQVPYNEQFF.

Worth noting for this clone: The sample contains more than one DNA sequence encoding this CDR3. This CDR3 reads CASSQDGGSYEQYF. Here the CDR3 DNA reads TGCGCCAGCAGCCAAGATGGGGGATCCTACGAGCAGTACTTC. This rearrangement joins TRBV4-3 to TRBJ2-7; D might be TRBD1 or TRBD2, each matching 5 bases. V was clipped by 0 bases and J by 1 base, with 7 bases between them. Per the germline V gene, CDR1 is LGHNA and CDR2 is YSLEER. The CDR3 spans 14 residues.

The gene calls are TRBV5-4 and TRBJ2-4; possible D gene TRBD2, 6 bases. Per the germline V gene, CDR1 is SGHNT and CDR2 is YYREEE (reference sequence). Trimming took off 1 base at V and 5 bases at J, with 7 bases between the two ends. The CDR3 contains 13 residues. The CDR3 is CASSLWGENIQYF. Written as DNA, the CDR3 is TGTGCCAGCAGCTTGTGGGGGGAAAACATTCAGTACTTC.

The chain recombines TRBV28 with TRBJ1-1, with D uncertain. Germline loops: CDR1 MDHEN, CDR2 SYDVKM. V lost 2 bases to trimming and J lost 3 bases, with 10 bases between them. The CDR3 has 14 residues. This CDR3 reads CASSLGQAYTEAFF. In nucleotides, the CDR3 is TGTGCCAGCAGTTTAGGGCAGGCCTACACTGAAGCTTTCTTT.

The chain couples TRBV10-3 to TRBJ2-2; D gene uncertain. V lost 2 bases, J lost 3 bases, and 7 bases lay in between. Germline V CDR1 and CDR2: ENHRY, SYGVKD. CDR3 size: 14 residues. CDR3 protein: CAISEDPDTGELFF. In DNA, the CDR3 is TGTGCCATCAGTGAGGACCCCGACACCGGGGAGCTGTTTTTT.

V gene TRBV2 combines with J gene TRBJ2-7, with D possibly TRBD1 on 5 matching bases. Germline CDR1 SNHLY, CDR2 FYNNEI. The CDR3 is made up of 11 amino acids. The V and J ends lost 8 bases and 4 bases respectively, with 9 bases between them. The CDR3 spells CASGAAYEQYF. For the CDR3, the DNA is TGTGCCAGCGGGGCGGCTTACGAGCAGTACTTC.

The chain combines TRBV11-2 with TRBJ1-2; perhaps TRBD1 as D (6 bases). The CDR3 spans 15 residues. Trimming stripped 1 base from V and 7 bases from J, with 16 bases between. CDR1 and CDR2 from the germline V gene are SGHAT and FQNNGV. CDR3 sequence reads: CASSLAPQGDGGYTF. The CDR3 DNA reads TGTGCCAGCAGCTTAGCTCCACAGGGCGATGGTGGCTACACCTTC. Drawing the rest from reference TRBV11-2 and TRBJ1-2, the complete variable domain is EAGVAQSPRYKIIEKRQSVAFWCNPISGHATLYWYQQILGQGPKLLIQFQNNGVVDDSQLPKDRFSAERLKGVDSTLKIQPAKLEDSAVYLCASSLAPQGDGGYTFGSGTRLTVV.

The rearrangement joins TRBV5-8 to TRBJ1-5; D is unclear. The CDR3 spans 19 residues. Germline-derived CDR1 and CDR2 are SGHTS and YDEGEE. Trimming shortened V by 4 bases and J by 0 bases, and 23 bases separated the two germline ends. CDR3 DNA: TGTGCCAGCAGCCACCAAACGATAATAGTCACCTATAGCAATCAGCCCCAGCATTTT. Encoded protein: CASSHQTIIVTYSNQPQHF.

The V call is TRBV4-1, the J call TRBJ1-5, with 7 bases fitting TRBD1. This CDR3 has 17 amino acids. The germline gives CDR1 MGHRA, CDR2 YSYEKL. V lost 4 bases and J lost 0; bases outside the gene matches: 9. CDR3 sequence: CASSPRPGTDSNQPQHF. The CDR3, as DNA: TGCGCCAGCAGCCCTAGACCCGGGACAGATAGCAATCAGCCCCAGCATTTT.

Note on this clone: One end of the junction varies from germline; a read error may be responsible. This chain links TRBV7-7 with TRBJ2-2; no firm D call. Germline lookup yields CDR1 SSHAT and CDR2 FNYEAQ (reference sequence). CDR3 length: 13 amino acids. The chain's CDR3 is CASSPDDGGELFF. DNA of the CDR3: TGTGCTAGCAGTCCTGACGACGGCGGGGAGCTGTTTTTT.

The chain links TRBV4-1 to TRBJ1-1; 8 bases map to TRBD1. From germline, CDR1 is MGHRA and CDR2 YSYEKL. After removal of 1 base from V and 2 bases from J, the junction contained 6 bases not matched to a gene. The CDR3 is made up of 16 amino acids. The CDR3 coding sequence is TGCGCCAGCAGCCAAGTTCCGGACAGGGCAAACACTGAAGCTTTCTTT. Protein product: CASSQVPDRANTEAFF.

This sequence joins TRBV7-9 and TRBJ1-5, with D unresolved. Germline CDR1 reads SEHNR; CDR2 reads FQNEAQ (reference sequence). V was shortened by 5 bases and J by 5 bases, with 10 bases between the two germline ends. The CDR3 totals 13 residues. The CDR3 DNA reads TGTGCCAGCAGCCTAGATCGGTATCAGCCCCAGCATTTT. It yields the protein CASSLDRYQPQHF.